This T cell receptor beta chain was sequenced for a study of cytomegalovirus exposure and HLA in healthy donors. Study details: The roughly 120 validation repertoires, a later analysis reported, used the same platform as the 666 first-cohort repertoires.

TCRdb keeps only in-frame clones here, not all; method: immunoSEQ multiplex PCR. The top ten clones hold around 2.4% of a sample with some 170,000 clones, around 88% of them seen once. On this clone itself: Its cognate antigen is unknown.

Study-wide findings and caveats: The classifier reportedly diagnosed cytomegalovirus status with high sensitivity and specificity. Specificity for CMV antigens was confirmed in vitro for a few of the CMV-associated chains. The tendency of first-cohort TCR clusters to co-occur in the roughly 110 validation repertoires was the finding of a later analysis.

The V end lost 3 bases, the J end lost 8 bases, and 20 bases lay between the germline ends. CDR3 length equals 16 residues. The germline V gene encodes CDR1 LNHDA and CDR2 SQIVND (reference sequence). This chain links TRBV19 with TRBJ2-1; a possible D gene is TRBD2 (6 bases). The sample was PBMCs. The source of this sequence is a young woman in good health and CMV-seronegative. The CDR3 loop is CASSISLAVGFDEQFF. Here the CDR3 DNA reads TGTGCCAGTAGTATCTCACTAGCTGTCGGGTTCGATGAGCAGTTCTTC.